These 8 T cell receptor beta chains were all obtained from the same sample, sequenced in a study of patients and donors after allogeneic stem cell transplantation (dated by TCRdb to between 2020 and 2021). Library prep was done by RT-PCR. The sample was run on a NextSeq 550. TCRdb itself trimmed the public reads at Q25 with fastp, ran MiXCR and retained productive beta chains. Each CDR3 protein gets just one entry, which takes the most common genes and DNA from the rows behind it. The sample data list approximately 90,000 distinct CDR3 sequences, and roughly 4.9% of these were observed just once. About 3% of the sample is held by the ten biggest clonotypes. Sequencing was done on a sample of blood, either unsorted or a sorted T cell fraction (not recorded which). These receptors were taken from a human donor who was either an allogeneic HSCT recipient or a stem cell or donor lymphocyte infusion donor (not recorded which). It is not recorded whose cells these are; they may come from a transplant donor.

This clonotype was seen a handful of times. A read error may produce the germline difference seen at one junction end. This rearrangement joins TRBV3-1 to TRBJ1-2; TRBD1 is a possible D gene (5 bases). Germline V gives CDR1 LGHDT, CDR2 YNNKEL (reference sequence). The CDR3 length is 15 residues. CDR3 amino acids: CASSQQGKTIHGHTF. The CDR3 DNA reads TGTGCCAGCAGCCAACAGGGTAAGACGATCCATGGCCACACCTTC.

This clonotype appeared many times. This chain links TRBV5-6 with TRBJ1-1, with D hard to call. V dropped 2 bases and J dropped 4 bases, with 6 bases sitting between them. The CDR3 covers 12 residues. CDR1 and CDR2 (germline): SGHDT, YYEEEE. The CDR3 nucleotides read TGTGCCAGCAGCTTTTGGTCCACTGAAGCTTTCTTT. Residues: CASSFWSTEAFF.

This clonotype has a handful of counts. CDR3: CASSFRRTGELFF. Written as DNA, the CDR3 is TGTGCCAGCAGTTTTAGGAGAACCGGGGAGCTGTTTTTT. V and J are TRBV12-3 or TRBV12-4 and TRBJ2-2, with no clear D. This CDR3 has 13 residues. The germline V and J ends were trimmed by 3 bases and 5 bases, with 7 bases remaining between them.

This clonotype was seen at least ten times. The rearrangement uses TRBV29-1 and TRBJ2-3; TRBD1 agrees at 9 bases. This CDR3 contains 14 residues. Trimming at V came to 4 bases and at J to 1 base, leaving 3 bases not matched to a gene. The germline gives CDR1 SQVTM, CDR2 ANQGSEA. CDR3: CSVGDRVRTDTQYF. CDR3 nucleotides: TGCAGCGTTGGGGACAGGGTCCGCACAGATACGCAGTATTTT.

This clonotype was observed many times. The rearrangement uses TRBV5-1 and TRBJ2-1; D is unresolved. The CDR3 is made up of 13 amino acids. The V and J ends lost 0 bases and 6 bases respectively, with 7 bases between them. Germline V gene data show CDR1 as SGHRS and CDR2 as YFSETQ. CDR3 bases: TGCGCCAGCAGCTTGGGCCAGGCCAATGAGCAGTTCTTC. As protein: CASSLGQANEQFF. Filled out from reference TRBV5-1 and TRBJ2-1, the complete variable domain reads KAGVTQTPRYLIKTRGQQVTLSCSPISGHRSVSWYQQTPGQGLQFLFEYFSETQRNKGNFPGRFSGRQFSNSRSEMNVSTLELGDSALYLCASSLGQANEQFFGPGTRLTVL.

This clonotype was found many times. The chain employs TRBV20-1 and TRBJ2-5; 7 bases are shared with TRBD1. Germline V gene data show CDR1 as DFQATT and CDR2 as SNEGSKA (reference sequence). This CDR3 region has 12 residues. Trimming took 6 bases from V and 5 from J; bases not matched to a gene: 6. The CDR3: CSASTGWETQYF. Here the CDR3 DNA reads TGCAGTGCGTCGACAGGGTGGGAGACCCAGTACTTC.

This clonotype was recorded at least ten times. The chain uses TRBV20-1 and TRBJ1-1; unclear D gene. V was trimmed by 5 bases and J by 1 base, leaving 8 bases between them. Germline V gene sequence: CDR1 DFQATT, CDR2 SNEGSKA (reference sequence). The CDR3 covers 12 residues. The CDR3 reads CSALVQNTEAFF. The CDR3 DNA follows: TGCAGTGCTCTAGTTCAGAACACTGAAGCTTTCTTT.

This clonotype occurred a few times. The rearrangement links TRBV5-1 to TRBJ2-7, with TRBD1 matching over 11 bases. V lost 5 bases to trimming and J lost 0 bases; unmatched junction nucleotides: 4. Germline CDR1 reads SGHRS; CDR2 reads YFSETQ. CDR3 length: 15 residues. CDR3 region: CASSPGTGGSYEQYF. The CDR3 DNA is TGCGCCAGCAGTCCGGGGACAGGGGGCTCCTACGAGCAGTACTTC.